These 9 T cell receptor beta chains originate from one sample sequenced in a study of molecular identifiers for immune sequencing clone quantification. TCRdb reprocessed the PCR reads with MiXCR, giving one entry per CDR3 protein. This table holds more than 250,000 distinct CDR3 sequences, about a fifth found once. Input material: naive CD8+ T cells from blood, with Jurkat cell RNA spiked in. Subset specified: FACS-sorted CD8+CD4-CCR7+CD45RA+ naive T cells. These receptors all come from a human donor in good health. Some libraries in this study had Jurkat cell RNA spiked in.

This clonotype showed up just a few times. The junction departs from the called germline gene at one end, perhaps through a read error. This chain connects TRBV24-1 to TRBJ2-3, with a tentative D call TRBD2 (6 bases). The CDR3 is 15 residues long. Germline V CDR1 and CDR2: KGHDR, SFDVKD. CDR3 DNA sequence: TGTGTCACCAGTGGCTTCGGCGGGACCACAGATACGCAGTATTTT. Encoded protein: CVTSGFGGTTDTQYF.

This clonotype turned up a few times. The genes are TRBV11-2 and TRBJ2-7; TRBD1 matches 9 bases. This CDR3 contains 15 residues. V trimming: 4 bases; J trimming: 6 bases; junction bases outside the gene matches: 10. Germline-derived CDR1 and CDR2 are SGHAT and FQNNGV. The CDR3 region has the DNA TGTGCCAGCAGCTCCGGGACAGGGAGTTTGATCGAGCAGTACTTC. It translates to CASSSGTGSLIEQYF.

This clonotype was seen many times. The chain couples TRBV27 to TRBJ1-6; TRBD1 is a possible D gene (6 bases). V was pared by 0 bases and J by 8 bases, with 17 bases between. The CDR3 totals 17 residues. Per germline, CDR1 MNHEY and CDR2 SMNVEV (reference sequence). CDR3 sequence (DNA): TGTGCCAGCAGTTTATCGAGGGGGAGCGGGGCCGATTCACCCCTCCACTTT. Translation: CASSLSRGSGADSPLHF.

About this clonotype itself: At one of its ends the junction is not consistent with the germline gene, which may arise from a read error. This chain's CDR3 is CASSSIYETEAFF. CDR3 bases: TGTGCCAGCAGCTCCATATATGAGACTGAAGCTTTCTTT. The chain couples TRBV5-1 to TRBJ1-1; D uncertain. The CDR3 runs to 13 residues. Germline CDR1 and CDR2: SGHRS and YFSETQ.

The chain links TRBV11-2 to TRBJ2-7; D ambiguous. With 4 bases removed from V and 4 bases from J, the gap between germline ends came to 11 bases. CDR3 length: 13 residues. The germline V gene has CDR1 SGHAT and CDR2 FQNNGV. Here the CDR3 reads CASSSGEKYEQYF. CDR3 sequence (DNA): TGTGCCAGCAGCTCTGGGGAAAAGTACGAGCAGTACTTC.

The V and J genes are TRBV5-6 and TRBJ2-1, with D perhaps TRBD2 (6 bases). Between the trimmed V and J ends, which lost 3 bases and 8 bases, there was a span of 12 bases. CDR1 is SGHDT and CDR2 is YYEEEE in the germline V gene. The CDR3 sequence is 13 residues long. CDR3: CASSWTGVDEQFF. CDR3 DNA: TGTGCCAGCAGCTGGACGGGGGTAGATGAGCAGTTCTTC. The variable domain in full, completed from reference TRBV5-6 and TRBJ2-1, reads DAGVTQSPTHLIKTRGQQVTLRCSPKSGHDTVSWYQQALGQGPQFIFQYYEEEERQRGNFPDRFSGHQFPNYSSELNVNALLLGDSALYLCASSWTGVDEQFFGPGTRLTVL.

With regard to this clonotype: The junction and the germline gene differ at one end; a read error may be behind it. The chain carries TRBV10-3 and TRBJ2-3; 7 positions agree with TRBD2. Germline assignment: CDR1 ENHRY and CDR2 SYGVKD. The CDR3 covers 16 residues. CDR3 protein: CANSVSLAGRDHTQYF. In DNA form, the CDR3 reads TGTGCCAACAGTGTGTCATTAGCGGGCCGAGACCATACGCAGTATTTT.

This clonotype was recorded many times. V is TRBV25-1 and J is TRBJ2-2; D remains ambiguous. Trimming took 1 base from V and 3 from J, leaving 6 bases between them. The CDR3 runs 14 residues. Germline values: CDR1 MGHDK, CDR2 SYGVNS. The CDR3: CASSESRYTGELFF. In nucleotides, the CDR3 is TGTGCCAGCAGTGAATCGAGATACACCGGGGAGCTGTTTTTT.

The chain uses TRBV2 and TRBJ1-5; D not resolved. The CDR3 runs to 14 residues. V dropped 2 bases and J dropped 5 bases, with 10 bases sitting between them. Per the germline V gene, CDR1 is SNHLY and CDR2 is FYNNEI. CDR3 sequence (DNA): TGTGCCAGCAGTGAACGCAGCTCTTATCAGCCCCAGCATTTT. Encoded protein: CASSERSSYQPQHF.